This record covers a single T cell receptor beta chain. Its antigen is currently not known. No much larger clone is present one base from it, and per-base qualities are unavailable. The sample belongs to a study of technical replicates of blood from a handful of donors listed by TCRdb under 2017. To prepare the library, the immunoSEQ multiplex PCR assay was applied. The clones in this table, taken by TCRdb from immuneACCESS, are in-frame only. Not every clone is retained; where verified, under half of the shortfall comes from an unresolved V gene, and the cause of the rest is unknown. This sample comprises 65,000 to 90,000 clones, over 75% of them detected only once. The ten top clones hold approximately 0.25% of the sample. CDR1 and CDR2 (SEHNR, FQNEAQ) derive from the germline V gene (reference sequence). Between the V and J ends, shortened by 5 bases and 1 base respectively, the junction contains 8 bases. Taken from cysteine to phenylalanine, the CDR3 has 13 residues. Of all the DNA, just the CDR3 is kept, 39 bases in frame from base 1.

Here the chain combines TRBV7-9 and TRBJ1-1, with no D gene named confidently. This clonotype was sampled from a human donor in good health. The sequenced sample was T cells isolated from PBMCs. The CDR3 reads CASSLRQNTEAFF. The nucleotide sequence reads TGTGCCAGCAGCCTGAGACAGAACACTGAAGCTTTCTTT.